The following is a T cell receptor beta chain sequence with its context. The antigen it binds to is not known. One base away there is no much larger clone; base qualities are not given. This sample is drawn from a study of PD-1 blockade in classical Hodgkin lymphoma (dated by TCRdb to about 2020). In the study overall: Nivolumab dosing was 3 mg/kg intravenously every 2 weeks, continuing until either disease progression or unacceptable toxicity. The study used CyTOF and TCR beta sequencing to define a peripheral blood immune signature of response to PD-1 blockade in classical Hodgkin lymphoma.

This specimen's time point label, interpreted: cycle 1 day 1 (C1D1), immediately before nivolumab initiation. Every trial patient had relapsed following autologous stem cell transplantation, and prior brentuximab vedotin exposure was what differed among cohorts A, B and C. The trial cohort included 55 to 60 patients with relapsed/refractory classical Hodgkin lymphoma, and each patient had a best overall response of complete response, partial response or progressive disease. In the multi-cohort phase II CheckMate 205 trial, trial patients received single-agent nivolumab. Best overall response was determined by an independent review committee according to the 2007 International Working Group response criteria. Trial PBMCs were collected immediately before nivolumab initiation (C1D1) and during therapy at cycle 2 day 1 and cycle 4 day 1. Peripheral blood was collected in 8 mL Vacutainer Cell Preparation Tubes, from which PBMCs were isolated by centrifugation and then cryopreserved.

Broad study findings and their caveats: CD4+ but not CD8+ TCR diversity rose significantly by C4D1 (p=0.0027 vs p=0.16), most apparent in complete responders (p=0.02). Newly diagnosed patients were reported to have lower baseline TCR diversity than healthy donors, and relapsed/refractory patients were reported to have lower baseline TCR diversity still. Trial patients with a complete response had baseline diversity similar to that of newly diagnosed patients, while partial responders and progressors had significantly lower diversity. Patients starting nivolumab less than 1 year after ASCT had lower diversity and were excluded from later analyses to avoid confounding by immune reconstitution. Only a single clinical trial cohort was studied, and what caused the repertoire differences, possibly disease activity or prior therapy, remained undefined.

The Qiagen DNeasy kit was used to extract genomic DNA both from unsorted PBMCs and from the negatively selected CD4+ and CD8+ fractions. Amplification of TCR beta CDR3 regions was done by immunoSEQ multiplex PCR with primers that anneal to V and J segments. A synthetic immune receptor repertoire was used to minimize amplification bias, and any residual bias was removed computationally once sequencing was done. Under the source paper's analysis protocol: Repertoire diversity was quantified as the Shannon entropy index using custom Python scripts. Unsorted, CD4+ and CD8+ repertoires were analyzed separately, except for combined analyses in which CD4+ and CD8+ sequences were merged in silico. Clonal expansion was defined as at least a 2-fold frequency increase after treatment relative to C1D1, with a pseudocount of 0.5 for undetected baseline clones. Singleton clones were defined as clones with 0 or 1 copy at C1D1, and non-singleton clones were defined as clones with 2 or more copies. By matching protein sequences in sorted samples from the same patient, clones expanded in unsorted samples were annotated as CD4+, CD8+ or unknown. Wilcoxon tests on paired samples were used to test diversity changes from C1D1 to C4D1. TCRdb retrieved this table from immuneACCESS and kept in-frame rearrangements only. Not all clones are present; in checked studies, unresolved V genes account for under half, and no reason is known for the remainder. For V, J and clone size, that table is used; D and trimming come from the DNA. The sample includes some 15,000 clones, with approximately 83% observed a single time. The top ten clonotypes cover less than 25% of the sample.

Per the germline V gene, KGHSH is the CDR1 and LQKENI is the CDR2. CDR3 length: 18 amino acids, cysteine to phenylalanine. Only the CDR3 part of the read is kept: 54 bases, read in frame from the first base. Here V drops 3 bases and J drops 6 bases, and the junction holds 16 bases not matched to any gene. Rearrangement joined TRBV18 to TRBJ2-3, with 9 bases matching TRBD2. The sequence was collected from a human donor with classical Hodgkin lymphoma. Sequenced here: peripheral blood mononuclear cells (PBMCs), sampled at baseline. The nucleotides are TGTGCCAGCTCACCGTTCCCTGGCGGGGGGGCCCTGTCGGATACGCAGTATTTT. This codes for CASSPFPGGGALSDTQYF.